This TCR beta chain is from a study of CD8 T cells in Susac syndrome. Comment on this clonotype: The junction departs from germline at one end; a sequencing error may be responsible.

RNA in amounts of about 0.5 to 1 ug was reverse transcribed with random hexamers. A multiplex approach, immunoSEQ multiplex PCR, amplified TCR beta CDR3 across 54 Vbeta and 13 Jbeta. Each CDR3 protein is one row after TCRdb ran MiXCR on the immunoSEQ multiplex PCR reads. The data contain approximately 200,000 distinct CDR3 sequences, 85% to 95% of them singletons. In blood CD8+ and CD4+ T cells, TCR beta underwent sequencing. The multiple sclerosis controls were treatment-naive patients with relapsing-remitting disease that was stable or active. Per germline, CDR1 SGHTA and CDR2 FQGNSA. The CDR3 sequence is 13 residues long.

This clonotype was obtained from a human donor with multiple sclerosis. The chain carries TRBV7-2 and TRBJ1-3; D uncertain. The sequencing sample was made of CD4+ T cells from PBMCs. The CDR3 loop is CASSLAVPDNVHF. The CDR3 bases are TGTGCCAGCAGCTTAGCCGTGCCTGACAACGTTCATTTT.